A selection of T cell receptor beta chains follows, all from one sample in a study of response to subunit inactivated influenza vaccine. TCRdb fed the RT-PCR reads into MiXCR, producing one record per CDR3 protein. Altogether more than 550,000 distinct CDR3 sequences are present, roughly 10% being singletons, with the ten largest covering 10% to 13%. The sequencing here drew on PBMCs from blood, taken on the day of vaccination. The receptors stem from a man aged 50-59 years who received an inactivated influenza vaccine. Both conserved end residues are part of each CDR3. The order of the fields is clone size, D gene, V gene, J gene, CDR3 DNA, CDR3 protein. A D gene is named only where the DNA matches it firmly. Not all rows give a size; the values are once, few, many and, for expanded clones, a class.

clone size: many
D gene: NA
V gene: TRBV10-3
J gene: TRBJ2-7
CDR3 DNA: TGTGCCATCGCAGGGGGGAGCGAGCAGTACTTC
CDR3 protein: CAIAGGSEQYF

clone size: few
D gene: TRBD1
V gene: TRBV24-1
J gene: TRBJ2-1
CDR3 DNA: TGTGCCACGGCCACAACCCGGCAGGGGGTTAGGGACAATGAGCAGTTCTTC
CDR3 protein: CATATTRQGVRDNEQFF

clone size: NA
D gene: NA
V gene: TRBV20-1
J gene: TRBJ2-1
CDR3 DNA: TGCAGTGGATCGACAGGGCCCATCCCGCTAGCGGCCTTGTACAATGAGCAGTTCTTC
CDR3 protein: CSGSTGPIPLAALYNEQFF

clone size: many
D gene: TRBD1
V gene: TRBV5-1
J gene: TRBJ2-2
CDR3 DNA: TGCGCCAGCAGCAGCGGACAGGGCACTACCGGGGAGCTGTTTTTT
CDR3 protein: CASSSGQGTTGELFF

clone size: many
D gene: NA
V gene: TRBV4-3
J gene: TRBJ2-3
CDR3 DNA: TGCGCCAGCAGCCTACATGGTCAGAGAAATACGCAGTATTTT
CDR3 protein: CASSLHGQRNTQYF

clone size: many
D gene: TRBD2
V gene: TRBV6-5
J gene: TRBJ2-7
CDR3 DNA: TGTGCCAGCCGACAGGGGACTAGCGGGACCGCCTACGAGCAGTACTTC
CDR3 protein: CASRQGTSGTAYEQYF

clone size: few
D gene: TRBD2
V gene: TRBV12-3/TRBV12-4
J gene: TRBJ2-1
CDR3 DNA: TGTGCCAGCAGTTTATTCCCGACTAGCGGGAGCCATGAGCAGTTCTTC
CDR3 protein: CASSLFPTSGSHEQFF

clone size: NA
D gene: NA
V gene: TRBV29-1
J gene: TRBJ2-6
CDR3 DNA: TGCAGCGCTGGGGGGAGAGGGGCCAACGTCCTGACTTTC
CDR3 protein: CSAGGRGANVLTF

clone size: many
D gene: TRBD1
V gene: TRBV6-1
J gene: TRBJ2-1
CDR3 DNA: TGTGCCAGCAGATGGGACAGGGGAACCTACAATGAGCAGTTCTTC
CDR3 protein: CASRWDRGTYNEQFF

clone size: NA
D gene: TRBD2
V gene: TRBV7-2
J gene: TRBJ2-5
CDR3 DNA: TGTGCCAGCAGCGCGACCGGGACTATGGGGGAAACCCAGTACTTC
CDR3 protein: CASSATGTMGETQYF

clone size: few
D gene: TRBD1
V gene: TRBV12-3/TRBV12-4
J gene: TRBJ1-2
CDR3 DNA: TGTGCCAGCAGCCACCGGACAGGGACGAACTATGGCTACACCTTC
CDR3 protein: CASSHRTGTNYGYTF

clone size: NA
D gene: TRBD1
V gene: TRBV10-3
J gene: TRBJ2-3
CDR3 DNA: TGTGCCATCAGTGACCTAAGACAGGGGGGGTTGGCAGATACGCAGTATTTT
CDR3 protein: CAISDLRQGGLADTQYF

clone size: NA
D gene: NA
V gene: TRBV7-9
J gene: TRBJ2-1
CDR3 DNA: TGTGCCAGCAGTCAAGGGTACAAAGAGCAGTTCTTC
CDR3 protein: CASSQGYKEQFF

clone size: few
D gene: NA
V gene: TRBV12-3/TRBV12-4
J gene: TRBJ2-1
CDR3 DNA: TGTGCCAGCAGTTTGATGGGTTCGGGGAGCTCCTACAATGAGCAGTTCTTC
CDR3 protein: CASSLMGSGSSYNEQFF

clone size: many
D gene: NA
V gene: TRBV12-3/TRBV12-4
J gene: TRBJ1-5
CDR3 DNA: TGTGCCAGCAGCCCGGTAGGAAGCAATCAGCCCCAGCATTTT
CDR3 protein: CASSPVGSNQPQHF

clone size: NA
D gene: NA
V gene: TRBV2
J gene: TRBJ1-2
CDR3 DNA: TGTGCCAGCAATTACTACAGGGCCGGGGATGGCTACACCTTC
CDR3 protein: CASNYYRAGDGYTF

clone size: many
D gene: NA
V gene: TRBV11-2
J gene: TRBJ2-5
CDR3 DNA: TGTGCCAGCAGCTTAATTGAGAGAGAGACCCAGTACTTC
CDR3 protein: CASSLIERETQYF

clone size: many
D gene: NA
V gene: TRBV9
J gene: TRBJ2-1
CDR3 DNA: TGTGCCAGCAGCGTAGTTCAAACGGGACACAGCAATGAGCAGTTCTTC
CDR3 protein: CASSVVQTGHSNEQFF

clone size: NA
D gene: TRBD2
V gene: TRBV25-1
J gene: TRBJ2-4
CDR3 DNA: TGTGCCAGCAGTGAAACATCTAGCGGGAAGGGGGCCAAAAACATTCAGTACTTC
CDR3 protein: CASSETSSGKGAKNIQYF

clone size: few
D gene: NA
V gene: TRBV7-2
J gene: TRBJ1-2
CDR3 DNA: TGTGCCAGCAGCACGCGGACGGGGGAGTATGGCTACACCTTC
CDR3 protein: CASSTRTGEYGYTF

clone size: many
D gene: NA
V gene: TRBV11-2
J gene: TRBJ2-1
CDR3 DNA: TGTGCCAGCAGCTCCCCCCCGGGGGATGAGCAGTTCTTC
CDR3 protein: CASSSPPGDEQFF

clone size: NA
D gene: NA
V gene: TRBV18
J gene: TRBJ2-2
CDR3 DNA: TGTGCCAGCTCACCAGTCTCGAAAGGCGACACCGGGGAGCTGTTTTTT
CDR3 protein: CASSPVSKGDTGELFF

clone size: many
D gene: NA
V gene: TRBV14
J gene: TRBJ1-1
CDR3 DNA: TGTGCCAGCAGCGGGTTGGGGATGAACACTGAAGCTTTCTTT
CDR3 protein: CASSGLGMNTEAFF

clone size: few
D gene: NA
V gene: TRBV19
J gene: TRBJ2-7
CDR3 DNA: TGTGCCAGTAGTATCCCGGGATACGAGCAGTACTTC
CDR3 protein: CASSIPGYEQYF

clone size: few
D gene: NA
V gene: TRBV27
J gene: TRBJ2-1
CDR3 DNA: TGTGCCAGCAGGGGCGGGGGCCTTGAGCAGTTCTTC
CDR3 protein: CASRGGGLEQFF

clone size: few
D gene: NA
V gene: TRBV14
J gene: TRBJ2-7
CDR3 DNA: TGTGCCAGCAGCCAAGGGGGAAGAACCGAGCAGTACTTC
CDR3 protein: CASSQGGRTEQYF